These 16 T cell receptor beta chains share one sample of origin, sequenced in a study of T cells in Graves' hyperthyroidism and ophthalmopathy. Amplification targeted TCR beta CDR3 regions from RNA transcripts. A first-round RT-PCR of the TCR CDR3 used the HTBI primer set. Each CDR3 protein gets one entry after TCRdb re-called the multiplex PCR reads with MiXCR. The sample carries fewer than 400,000 distinct CDR3 sequences, over 12% recorded once. Sample: blood. The origin of the receptors is a man in his fifties with Graves' ophthalmopathy.

This clonotype was picked up a small number of times. The genes are TRBV28 and TRBJ1-1; D call uncertain. V lost 4 bases and J lost 0, with 9 bases in between. The CDR3 has 14 residues. Germline CDR1 MDHEN, CDR2 SYDVKM. CDR3 residues: CASSSVALNTEAFF. CDR3 DNA: TGTGCCAGCAGTTCGGTGGCCTTGAACACTGAAGCTTTCTTT.

The V and J genes are TRBV5-1 and TRBJ2-5; no clear D gene. V was clipped by 1 base and J by 0 bases, with 7 bases between them. CDR3 length: 14 residues. Germline V gene data show CDR1 as SGHRS and CDR2 as YFSETQ. CDR3 DNA sequence: TGCGCCAGCAGCTTGTTTGGGAACCAAGAGACCCAGTACTTC. Residues: CASSLFGNQETQYF.

Comment on this clonotype: At one end the junction does not follow the germline gene, possibly because of a read error. The chain has TRBV6-1 and TRBJ2-7; TRBD1 matches 7 bases. Germline loops: CDR1 MNHNS, CDR2 SASEGT. The CDR3 contains 14 residues. CDR3 region: CAGSPGTARAEQYF. For the CDR3, the DNA is TGTGCCGGCAGTCCCGGGACAGCGAGAGCCGAGCAGTACTTC.

This clonotype turned up a few times. V and J are TRBV29-1 and TRBJ1-6; 9 bases match TRBD1. Germline values: CDR1 SQVTM, CDR2 ANQGSEA. The CDR3 runs to 13 residues. Trimming removed 6 bases from V and 5 bases from J; junction bases left unmatched: 2. The chain's CDR3 is CSVGQGNNSPLHF. The CDR3, as DNA: TGCAGCGTGGGACAGGGAAATAATTCACCCCTCCACTTT.

As regards this clonotype: Mismatch with germline at one junction end may stem from a read error. This chain uses TRBV19 with TRBJ1-1, with 10 bases fitting TRBD1. Germline CDR1 LNHDA, CDR2 SQIVND (reference sequence). This CDR3 is built from 15 residues. CDR3 in DNA: TGTACCAGTAGTGAGGACAGGGGGAGGGACACTGAAGCTTTCTTT. This codes for CTSSEDRGRDTEAFF.

This clonotype was counted many times. A much larger clonotype is one base distant, so this may be a read error. The CDR3 loop is CASSQNTDTQYF. The CDR3 DNA reads TGTGCCAGCAGCCAGAACACAGATACGCAGTATTTT. V usage is TRBV7-8 and J usage is TRBJ2-3, with unresolved D. Trimming took off 5 bases at V and 2 bases at J, with 5 bases between the two ends. Germline V CDR1 and CDR2: SGHVS, FQNEAQ. CDR3 length: 12 residues. Variable domain in full (rest from reference TRBV7-8 and TRBJ2-3): GAGVSQSPRYKVAKRGQDVALRCDPISGHVSLFWYQQALGQGPEFLTYFQNEAQLDKSGLPSDRFFAERPEGSVSTLKIQRTQQEDSAVYLCASSQNTDTQYFGPGTRLTVL.

The CDR3 nucleotides are TGCAGCGTTGGATCGGGGGCTGAGACCCAGTACTTC. Translating it yields CSVGSGAETQYF. This chain joins TRBV29-1 and TRBJ2-5; D is possibly TRBD1 or TRBD2 (6 bases each). The germline CDR1 and CDR2 sequences are SQVTM and ANQGSEA. The V gene lost 4 bases and the J gene lost 5 bases, with 11 bases spanning the gap. There are 12 residues in the CDR3.

This chain uses TRBV20-1 with TRBJ2-6; 9 bases are shared with TRBD1. Trimming at V came to 6 bases and at J to 1 base, leaving 7 bases not matched to a gene. The CDR3 has 16 residues. Germline V CDR1 and CDR2: DFQATT, SNEGSKA (reference sequence). The CDR3 region is CSARQGGRSGANVLTF. In DNA form, the CDR3 reads TGCAGTGCGAGACAGGGGGGAAGGTCTGGGGCCAACGTCCTGACTTTC.

This clonotype was seen a few times. This chain links TRBV29-1 with TRBJ2-7; a possible D gene is TRBD2 (7 bases). The length of the CDR3 is 12 residues. The V end lost 5 bases, the J end lost 5 bases, and 13 bases lay between the germline ends. Germline lookup yields CDR1 SQVTM and CDR2 ANQGSEA. DNA for the CDR3: TGCAGCGTTTCGGGGGGCGAAGACGAGCAGTACTTC. Translating gives CSVSGGEDEQYF.

The CDR3 loop is CASRSPGQGAWEQYF. DNA for the CDR3: TGTGCCAGCAGATCGCCGGGACAGGGGGCTTGGGAGCAGTACTTC. V and J are TRBV28 and TRBJ2-7, with TRBD1 matching 12 bases. Unmatched junction bases numbered 10, after V lost 6 bases and J lost 7 bases. Germline-derived CDR1 and CDR2 are MDHEN and SYDVKM. The CDR3 sequence is 15 residues long. The whole variable domain, remainder taken from reference TRBV28 and TRBJ2-7, is DVKVTQSSRYLVKRTGEKVFLECVQDMDHENMFWYRQDPGLGLRLIYFSYDVKMKEKGDIPEGYSVSREKKERFSLILESASTNQTSMYLCASRSPGQGAWEQYFGPGTRLTVT.

This clonotype was detected ten times or more. V usage is TRBV18 and J usage is TRBJ2-7; TRBD1 agrees at 8 bases. The CDR3 sequence is 14 residues long. Trimming took 5 bases from V and 4 from J; bases not matched to a gene: 7. Germline V gene lookup returns CDR1 KGHSH and CDR2 LQKENI. CDR3 sequence (DNA): TGTGCCAGCTCAACCCGACAGGGGAGATACGAGCAGTACTTC. Protein sequence: CASSTRQGRYEQYF.

This sequence joins TRBV18 and TRBJ2-2, with TRBD1 matching over 8 bases. CDR1 is KGHSH and CDR2 is LQKENI in the germline V gene. The length of the CDR3 is 18 residues. V dropped 0 bases and J dropped 6; count of bases not matched to a gene: 12. The CDR3 protein is CASSPPNPGGASAGELFF. CDR3 DNA: TGTGCCAGCTCACCACCGAATCCAGGGGGCGCTTCCGCCGGGGAGCTGTTTTTT.

The chain uses TRBV18 and TRBJ2-1; 10 bases are shared with TRBD2. V shed 4 bases and J 1 base; nucleotides not matched to a gene: 7. Germline CDR1 reads KGHSH; CDR2 reads LQKENI. There are 17 residues in the CDR3. CDR3: CASSRLTSGASYNEQFF. The CDR3 coding sequence is TGTGCCAGCTCACGTTTAACTAGCGGGGCTTCCTACAATGAGCAGTTCTTC.

In its sample, this clonotype was seen many times. This chain links TRBV20-1 with TRBJ2-1; TRBD2 matches 11 bases. Germline CDR1 reads DFQATT; CDR2 reads SNEGSKA (reference sequence). The junction had 10 bases not matched to a gene; V was cut back by 6 bases and J by 6 bases. The CDR3 spans 15 residues. The CDR3 reads CSALRLAGMSNEQFF. The CDR3 DNA follows: TGCAGTGCCCTCCGACTAGCGGGAATGTCCAATGAGCAGTTCTTC.

The table lists this clonotype with many counts. This chain links TRBV3-1 with TRBJ2-1; the D gene is possibly TRBD2 (5 bases). The length of the CDR3 is 15 residues. Germline values: CDR1 LGHDT, CDR2 YNNKEL (reference sequence). The V and J ends lost 2 bases and 7 bases respectively, with 15 bases between them. The CDR3 region has the DNA TGTGCCAGCAGCCAAACCACTAGTCGTGGAAATGAGCAGTTCTTC. Translating it yields CASSQTTSRGNEQFF.

This clonotype was observed many times. The rearrangement joins TRBV11-3 to TRBJ2-1; 7 bases are shared with TRBD2. Germline lookup yields CDR1 SGHNT and CDR2 YENEEA. V gave up 4 bases and J gave up 1 base; unmatched junction bases: 10. The CDR3 runs 17 residues. The CDR3: CASSSAFREESYNEQFF. The CDR3 DNA is TGTGCCAGCAGCTCAGCTTTTCGGGAGGAGTCCTACAATGAGCAGTTCTTC.